What follows is one TCR beta chain and its context. The antigen remains undetermined. This sample stems from a study of Ad26.COV2.S vaccination and SARS-CoV-2 variants. Findings of the study overall: Among vaccine recipients, spike-specific TCR breadth exceeded that of placebo recipients.

Specified treatment: around 19 received Ad26.COV2.S at low or high dose, single or two shots; a few received placebo; per-sample allocation not given. Material that was analyzed had been drawn on day 63 after the first vaccine or placebo injection. Sequencing was performed with immunoSEQ multiplex PCR; in TCRdb, only in-frame clones are kept and a portion is missing. The sample yields around 300,000 clones, 88% seen once. Trimming left V 4 bases short and J 2 bases short, with 9 bases between. The CDR3 extends over 13 amino acids. The germline CDR1 and CDR2 sequences are SGHRS and YFSETQ. The receptor was derived from a person aged 18-65 years who received the Ad26.COV2.S COVID-19 vaccine or a placebo. V and J are TRBV5-1 and TRBJ1-1; TRBD1 might be the D (5 bases). This specimen was peripheral blood, taken in a trial of Ad26.COV2.S vaccine versus placebo. The CDR3, as DNA: TGCGCCAGCAGCGTGACAGTTAACACTGAAGCTTTCTTT. It is translated as CASSVTVNTEAFF.